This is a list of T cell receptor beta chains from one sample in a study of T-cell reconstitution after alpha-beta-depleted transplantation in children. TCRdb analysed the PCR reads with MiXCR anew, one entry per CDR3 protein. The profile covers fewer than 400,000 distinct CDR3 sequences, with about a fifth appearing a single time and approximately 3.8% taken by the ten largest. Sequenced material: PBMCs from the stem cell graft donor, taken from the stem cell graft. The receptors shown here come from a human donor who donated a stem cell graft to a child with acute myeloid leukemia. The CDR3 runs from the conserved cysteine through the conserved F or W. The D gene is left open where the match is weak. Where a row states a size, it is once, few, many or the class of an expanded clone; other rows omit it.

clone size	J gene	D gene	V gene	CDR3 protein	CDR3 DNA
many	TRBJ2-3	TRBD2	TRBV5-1	CASSFRTSKADTQYF	TGCGCCAGCAGCTTCCGGACTAGCAAGGCAGATACGCAGTATTTT
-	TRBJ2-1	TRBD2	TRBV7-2	CASSFSGRAWNEQFF	TGTGCCAGCAGCTTTAGCGGGAGGGCCTGGAATGAGCAGTTCTTC
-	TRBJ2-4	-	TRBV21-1	CASSNIMAGALAKNIQYF	TGTGCCAGCAGCAATATAATGGCGGGAGCGCTAGCCAAAAACATTCAGTACTTC
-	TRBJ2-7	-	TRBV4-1	CASSQAALASYEQYF	TGCGCCAGCAGCCAAGCGGCACTTGCATCCTACGAGCAGTACTTC
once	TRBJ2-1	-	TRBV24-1	CATSDDGRSADEQFF	TGTGCCACCAGTGATGACGGTAGGTCCGCCGATGAGCAGTTCTTC
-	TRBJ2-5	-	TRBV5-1	CASSLDTQETQYF	TGCGCCAGCAGCTTAGATACGCAAGAGACCCAGTACTTC
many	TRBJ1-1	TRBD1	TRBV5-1	CASSLLQGGGTEAFF	TGCGCCAGCAGCTTGTTGCAGGGGGGAGGAACTGAAGCTTTCTTT
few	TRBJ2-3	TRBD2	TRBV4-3	CASSPSGDRADTQYF	TGCGCCAGCAGCCCCAGCGGGGATAGGGCAGATACGCAGTATTTT
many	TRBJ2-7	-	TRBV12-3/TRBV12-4	CASSRTGSSYEQYF	TGTGCCAGCAGCCGAACCGGGAGCTCCTACGAGCAGTACTTC
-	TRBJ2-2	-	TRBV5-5	CASSLDEGRRGELFF	TGTGCCAGCAGCTTGGACGAGGGCAGACGCGGGGAGCTGTTTTTT
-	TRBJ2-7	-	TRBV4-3	CASSQDSRSLSYEQYF	TGCGCCAGCAGCCAAGATTCGAGGAGTTTGAGCTACGAGCAGTACTTC
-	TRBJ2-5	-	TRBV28	CASSPSSAQETQYF	TGTGCCAGCAGCCCCTCCTCGGCGCAAGAGACCCAGTACTTC
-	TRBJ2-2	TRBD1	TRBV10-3	CASRQGETGELFF	TGTGCCAGTCGACAGGGAGAAACCGGGGAGCTGTTTTTT
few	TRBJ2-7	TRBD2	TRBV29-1	CSAQLANSYEQYF	TGCAGCGCTCAACTAGCGAACTCCTACGAGCAGTACTTC
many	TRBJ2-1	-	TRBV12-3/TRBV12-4	CASSRTRYNEQFF	TGTGCCAGCAGTCGCACTAGGTACAATGAGCAGTTCTTC
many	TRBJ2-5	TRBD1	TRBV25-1	CASSEENDHLGQQETQYF	TGTGCCAGCAGTGAGGAAAATGACCATTTGGGACAGCAAGAGACCCAGTACTTC
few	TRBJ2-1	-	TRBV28	CASSHLAAYNEQFF	TGTGCCAGCTCCCACCTAGCCGCCTACAATGAGCAGTTCTTC
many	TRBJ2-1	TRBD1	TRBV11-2	CASSATGAIYNEQFF	TGTGCCAGCAGCGCGACAGGGGCTATTTACAATGAGCAGTTCTTC
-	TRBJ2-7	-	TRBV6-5	CASSYSNWAGYNYEQYF	TGTGCCAGCAGTTACTCGAATTGGGCAGGATACAACTACGAGCAGTACTTC
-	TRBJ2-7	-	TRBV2	CASSLRRTYEQYF	TGTGCCAGCAGCCTCCGGAGGACCTACGAGCAGTACTTC
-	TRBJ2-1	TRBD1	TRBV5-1	CASSRITGTAYNEQFF	TGCGCCAGCAGCCGCATCACAGGGACAGCTTACAATGAGCAGTTCTTC
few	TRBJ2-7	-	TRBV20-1	CSATRDPQVGEQYF	TGCAGTGCTACAAGGGACCCTCAGGTGGGCGAGCAGTACTTC
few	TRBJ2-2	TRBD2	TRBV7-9	CASSFAGGTGELFF	TGTGCCAGCAGCTTTGCGGGAGGTACCGGGGAGCTGTTTTTT
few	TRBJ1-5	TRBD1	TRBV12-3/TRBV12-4	CASSPTGASNQPQHF	TGTGCCAGCAGTCCAACAGGGGCAAGCAATCAGCCCCAGCATTTT
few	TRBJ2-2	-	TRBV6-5	CASSWSGWLFF	TGTGCCAGCAGCTGGTCCGGGTGGCTGTTTTTT
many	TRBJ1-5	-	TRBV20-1	CSAPDRGRDQPQHF	TGCAGTGCCCCGGACCGGGGGAGGGATCAGCCCCAGCATTTT
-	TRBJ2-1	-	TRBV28	CASRPPMGEQFF	TGTGCCAGCAGGCCCCCTATGGGTGAGCAGTTCTTC
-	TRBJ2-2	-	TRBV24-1	CATRDGTGELFF	TGTGCCACCAGGGACGGCACCGGGGAGCTGTTTTTT
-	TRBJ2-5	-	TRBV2	CANPSETQYF	TGTGCCAATCCTTCAGAGACCCAGTACTTC
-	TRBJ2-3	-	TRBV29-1	CSVTLWTSTDTQYF	TGCAGCGTTACCCTGTGGACTAGCACAGATACGCAGTATTTT
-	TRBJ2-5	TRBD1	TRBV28	CASFGQGKETQYF	TGTGCCAGCTTTGGACAGGGCAAAGAGACCCAGTACTTC
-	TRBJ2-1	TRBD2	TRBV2	CASSSLAGVNNEQFF	TGTGCCAGCAGTTCACTAGCGGGAGTGAACAATGAGCAGTTCTTC
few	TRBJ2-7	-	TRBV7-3	CASSLSAVNSYEQYF	TGTGCCAGCAGCTTAAGCGCTGTAAACTCCTACGAGCAGTACTTC
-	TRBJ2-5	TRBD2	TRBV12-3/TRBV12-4	CASTPSGITETQYF	TGTGCCAGCACCCCGAGCGGGATCACAGAGACCCAGTACTTC
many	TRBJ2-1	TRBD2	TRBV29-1	CSVEGVMLAGGPNEQFF	TGCAGCGTTGAAGGGGTGATGCTAGCGGGAGGCCCGAATGAGCAGTTCTTC
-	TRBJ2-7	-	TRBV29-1	CSVGRNGYEQYF	TGCAGCGTTGGGCGGAATGGCTACGAGCAGTACTTC
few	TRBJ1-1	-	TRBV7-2	CASNQQGRGTEAFF	TGTGCCAGCAACCAACAGGGTAGGGGCACTGAAGCTTTCTTT
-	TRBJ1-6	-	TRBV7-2	CASSLAKGLPLHF	TGTGCCAGCAGCTTAGCTAAAGGGTTACCCCTCCACTTT
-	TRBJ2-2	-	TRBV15	CATSPRTANTGELFF	TGTGCCACCAGCCCACGGACAGCGAACACCGGGGAGCTGTTTTTT
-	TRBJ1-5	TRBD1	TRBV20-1	CSARTGDDNQPQHF	TGCAGTGCTCGGACAGGGGATGACAATCAGCCCCAGCATTTT
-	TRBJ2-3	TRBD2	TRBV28	CASTSGRASTDTQYF	TGTGCCAGCACTAGCGGGAGGGCCAGCACAGATACGCAGTATTTT
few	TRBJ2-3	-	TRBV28	CAIGDTQYF	TGTGCCATAGGGGATACGCAGTATTTT
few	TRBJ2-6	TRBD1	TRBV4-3	CASSQETGGGANVLTF	TGCGCCAGCAGCCAGGAGACAGGGGGTGGGGCCAACGTCCTGACTTTC